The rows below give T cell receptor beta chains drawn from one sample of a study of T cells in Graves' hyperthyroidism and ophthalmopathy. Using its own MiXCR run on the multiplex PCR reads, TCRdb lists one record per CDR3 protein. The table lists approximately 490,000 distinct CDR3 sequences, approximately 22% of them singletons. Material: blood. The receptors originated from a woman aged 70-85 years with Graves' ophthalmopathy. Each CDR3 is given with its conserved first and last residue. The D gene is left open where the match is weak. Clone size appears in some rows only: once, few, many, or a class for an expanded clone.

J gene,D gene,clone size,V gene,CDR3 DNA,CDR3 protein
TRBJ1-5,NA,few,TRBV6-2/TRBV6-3,TGTGCCAGCATGGGATCTAGCAATCAGCCCCAGCATTTT,CASMGSSNQPQHF
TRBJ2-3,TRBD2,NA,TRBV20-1,TGCAGTGCGCTGACTAGCGGGAGGGGTGAAGATACGCAGTATTTT,CSALTSGRGEDTQYF
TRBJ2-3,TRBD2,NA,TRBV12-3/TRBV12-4,TGTGCCAGCAGCCAAGATCCAACTAGCGGGAGGGCAGATACGCAGTATTTT,CASSQDPTSGRADTQYF
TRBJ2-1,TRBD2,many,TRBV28,TGTGCCAGCAGTATAACGGGACTAGCGGGAGGCCGCGTCCCTTACAATGAGCAGTTCTTC,CASSITGLAGGRVPYNEQFF
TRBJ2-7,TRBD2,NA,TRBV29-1,TGCAGCGTTGAAGCTGGCAGGGCGGGAGGGCCGCTTGAGCAGTACTTC,CSVEAGRAGGPLEQYF
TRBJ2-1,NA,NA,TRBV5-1,TGCGCCAGCAGCTTGATCATTCAAGGAAGCTCCTACAATGAGCAGTTCTTC,CASSLIIQGSSYNEQFF
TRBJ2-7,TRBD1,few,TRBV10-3,TGTGCCATCAGCTGGGACAGGGGAAATTACGAGCAGTACTTC,CAISWDRGNYEQYF
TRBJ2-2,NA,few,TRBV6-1,TGTGCCAGCAGTGAAAGGAAGGGGGTCGGGAGGACCGGGGAGCTGTTTTTT,CASSERKGVGRTGELFF
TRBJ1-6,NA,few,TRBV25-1,TGTGCCAGCATTTCCCCTTCGGGACCGGGCAGCTCCTATAATTCACCCCTCCACTTT,CASISPSGPGSSYNSPLHF
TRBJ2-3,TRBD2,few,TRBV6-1,TGTGCCAGCAGTGAAGTCTCTAGCGGGAGTACAGATACGCAGTATTTT,CASSEVSSGSTDTQYF
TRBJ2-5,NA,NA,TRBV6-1,TGTGCCAGCAGGGGGGGACCGGGGACCCAGTACTTC,CASRGGPGTQYF
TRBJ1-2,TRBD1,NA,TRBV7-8,TGTGCCAGCAGCTTCAGACAGGGCACCTATGGCTACACCTTC,CASSFRQGTYGYTF
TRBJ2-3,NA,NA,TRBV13,TGTGCCAGCCGTGCGATTAAAGAGCCCCACAGAGGATCAGATACGCAGTATTTT,CASRAIKEPHRGSDTQYF
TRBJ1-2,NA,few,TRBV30,TGTGCCTGGAGTGTAGAGGACTATGGCTACACCTTC,CAWSVEDYGYTF
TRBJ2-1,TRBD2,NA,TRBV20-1,TGCAGTGCTAGAGATCCCTGGGCGGGGGGGGTCAATGAGCAGTTCTTC,CSARDPWAGGVNEQFF
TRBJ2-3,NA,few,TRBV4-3,TGCGCCAGCAGCCAAGATGAAGGGGCAACGCAGTATTTT,CASSQDEGATQYF
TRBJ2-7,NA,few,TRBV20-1,TGCAGTGCTACTCCCAGTGAAGAGCAGTACTTC,CSATPSEEQYF
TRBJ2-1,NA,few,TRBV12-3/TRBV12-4,TGTGCCAGCAGAATGGGACCATACAATGAGCAGTTCTTC,CASRMGPYNEQFF
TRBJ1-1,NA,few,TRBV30,TGTGCCTGGAGTTTAGGAAGAGAGGGCGCGGACACTGAAGCTTTCTTT,CAWSLGREGADTEAFF
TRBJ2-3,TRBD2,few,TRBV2,TGTGCCACCCAGATCACTAGCGGTCGGGGAAATACGCAGTATTTT,CATQITSGRGNTQYF
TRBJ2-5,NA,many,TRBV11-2,TGTGCCAGCAGCTTAGCTAGGGGACCCCAAGAGACCCAGTACTTC,CASSLARGPQETQYF
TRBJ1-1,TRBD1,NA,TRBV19,TGTGCCAGTAGGAGACAGGGGGCACTGAACACTGAAGCTTTCTTT,CASRRQGALNTEAFF
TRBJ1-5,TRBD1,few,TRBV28,TGTGCCAGCAGTACCCAGGGGGCAGGTCATCAGCCCCAGCATTTT,CASSTQGAGHQPQHF
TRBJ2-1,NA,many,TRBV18,TGTGCCAGCTCACCCGCAACCTACAATGAGCAGTTCTTC,CASSPATYNEQFF
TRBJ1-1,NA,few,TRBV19,TGTGCCAGTAGTACGTGGGACACCCCGCGGACTGAAGCTTTCTTT,CASSTWDTPRTEAFF
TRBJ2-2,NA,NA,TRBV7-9,TGTGCCAGCAGCCCCACAGGAAAAGTGACCGGGGAGCTGTTTTTT,CASSPTGKVTGELFF
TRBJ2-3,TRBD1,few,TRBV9,TGTGCCAGCAGCGTAGATGGACAGGGAACAGATACGCAGTATTTT,CASSVDGQGTDTQYF
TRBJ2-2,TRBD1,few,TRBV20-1,TGCAGCGCGCGACAGGGCACCGGGGAGCTGTTTTTT,CSARQGTGELFF
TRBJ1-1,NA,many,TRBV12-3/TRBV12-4,TGTGCCAGCAGTTTTACAGGGATAGTGAACACTGAAGCTTTCTTT,CASSFTGIVNTEAFF
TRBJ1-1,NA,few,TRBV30,TGTGCCTGGAGTGTCATCCTACGGATGAACACTGAAGCTTTCTTT,CAWSVILRMNTEAFF
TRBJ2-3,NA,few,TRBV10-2,TGCGCCACCGTGGGGGCGGAAGCCATCACAGATACGCAGTATTTT,CATVGAEAITDTQYF
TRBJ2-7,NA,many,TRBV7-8,TGTGCCAGCAACGACAGATCGAGCTCCTACGAGCAGTACTTC,CASNDRSSSYEQYF
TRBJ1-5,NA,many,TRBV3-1,TGTGCCAGCAGCCCTTACAGGGACAGCAATCAGCCCCAGCATTTT,CASSPYRDSNQPQHF
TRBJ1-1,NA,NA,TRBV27,TGTGCCAGCAGAACTTGGGGGGCGGGGCTGGATGCTTTCTTT,CASRTWGAGLDAFF
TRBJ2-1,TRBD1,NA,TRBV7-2,TGTGCCAGCAGCTTTCAGGGGGCTGATGAGCAGTTCTTC,CASSFQGADEQFF
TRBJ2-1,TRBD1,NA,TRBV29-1,TGCAGCGTTGGGGAGATAAGGGACAGGGGCCGCAGCGAGCAGTTCTTC,CSVGEIRDRGRSEQFF
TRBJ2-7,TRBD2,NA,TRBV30,TGTGCCTGGAGTGGGACTAGCGGGAGAGGCTACGAGCAGTACTTC,CAWSGTSGRGYEQYF
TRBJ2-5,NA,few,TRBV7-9,TGTGCCAGCAGCTTACAGGAGGGGTCCCAGTACTTC,CASSLQEGSQYF
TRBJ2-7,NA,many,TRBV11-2,TGTGCCAGCAGCTTAACGGCAGGCACCTACGAGCAGTACTTC,CASSLTAGTYEQYF
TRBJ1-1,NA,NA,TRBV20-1,TGCAGTGCTAGAGATAGTAGGGGCTGGTTGACTGAAGCTTTCTTT,CSARDSRGWLTEAFF
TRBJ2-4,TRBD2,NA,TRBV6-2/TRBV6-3,TGTGCCAGCTCCCGGGGAGGGATGAGTGGGGCCAAAAACATTCAGTACTTC,CASSRGGMSGAKNIQYF
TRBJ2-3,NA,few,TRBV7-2,TGTGCCAGCAGCATCGGGAGCTGGTTCAGAGATACGCAGTATTTT,CASSIGSWFRDTQYF
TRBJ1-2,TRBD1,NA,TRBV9,TGTGCCAGCAGCCCACAGGGGGCAAGATCAAACTATGGCTACACCTTC,CASSPQGARSNYGYTF
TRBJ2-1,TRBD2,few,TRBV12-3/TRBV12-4,TGTGCCAGCAGTCCCCGTGCAGGCGGGGGATACAATGAGCAGTTCTTC,CASSPRAGGGYNEQFF
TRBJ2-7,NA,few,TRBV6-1,TGTGCCAGCGGGAGGGGGGGGAGGGCCTCCTACGAGCAGTACTTC,CASGRGGRASYEQYF
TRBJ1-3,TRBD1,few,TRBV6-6,TGTGCCAGCAGTTACTCGGGACAGGGGGCTGGAAACACCATATATTTT,CASSYSGQGAGNTIYF
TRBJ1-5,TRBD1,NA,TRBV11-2,TGTGCCAGCAGCCTGGGACAGACGATCGGCAATCAGCCCCAGCATTTT,CASSLGQTIGNQPQHF
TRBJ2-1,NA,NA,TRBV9,TGTGCCAGCAGCGAGAAATACCGAAATGAGCAGTTCTTC,CASSEKYRNEQFF
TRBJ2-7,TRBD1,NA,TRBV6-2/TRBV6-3,TGTGCCAGCAGTTACTCGAAGTCGGGACAGATCTACGAGCAGTACTTC,CASSYSKSGQIYEQYF
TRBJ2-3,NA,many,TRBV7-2,TGTGCCAGCAGCTCCAATACCGGGACCAATACGCAGTATTTT,CASSSNTGTNTQYF
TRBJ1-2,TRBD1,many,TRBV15,TGTGCCACCAGCAGGGGCGACAGGGGGCTCTATGGCTACACCTTC,CATSRGDRGLYGYTF
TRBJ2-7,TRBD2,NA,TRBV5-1,TGCGCCAGCAGCTTCGGGGGGAACTCCTACGAGCAGTACTTC,CASSFGGNSYEQYF
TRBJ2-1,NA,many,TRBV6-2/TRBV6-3,TGTGCCCTCAGGAGGGAAGGGTCCTACAATGAGCAGTTCTTC,CALRREGSYNEQFF
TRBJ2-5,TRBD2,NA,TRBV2,TGTGCCAGCAAGAAGCGGGGGGTCCAAGAGACCCAGTACTTC,CASKKRGVQETQYF